The 8 T cell receptor beta chains below come from one sample, sequenced in a study of graft-versus-host responses after intestinal transplantation. The antigens these receptors bind are not known. This table comes from immunoSEQ multiplex PCR, and its TCRdb copy is limited to in-frame clones, with some not included. In the table there are about 85,000 clones, 85% to 95% of which are singletons. The input for sequencing was unstimulated CD8+ T cells sorted from spleen or lymph node cells, taken before transplant. Receptors were obtained from a human donor who was the organ donor for an intestinal transplant.

The chain combines TRBV5-1 with TRBJ1-2; a weak D match, TRBD1 (5 bases). CDR1 SGHRS and CDR2 YFSETQ come from the germline V gene. The CDR3 sequence is 15 residues long. V was clipped by 2 bases and J by 2 bases, with 13 bases between them. The CDR3 coding sequence is TGCGCCAGCAGCTTCGGGAGGGACGGAAACTATGGCTACACCTTC. Its translation is CASSFGRDGNYGYTF.

The gene calls are TRBV4-1 and TRBJ2-7; TRBD1 agrees at 7 bases. Germline V gene data show CDR1 as MGHRA and CDR2 as YSYEKL. The ends lost 7 bases at V and 6 bases at J; junction bases unmatched: 9. This CDR3 contains 13 residues. In DNA, the CDR3 is TGCGCCAGCACGGACAGGTCGGCTGGCGAGCAGTACTTC. Its translation is CASTDRSAGEQYF.

The chain uses TRBV7-6 and TRBJ2-7; the D gene is possibly TRBD2 (7 bases). Germline V gene data show CDR1 as SGHVS and CDR2 as FNYEAQ. The CDR3 is made up of 16 amino acids. V was cut by 5 bases and J by 0 bases, with 17 bases left in between. In DNA form, the CDR3 reads TGTGCCAGCAGCCCCCGAGGGGGGGCGGCCTCCTACGAGCAGTACTTC. This sequence encodes CASSPRGGAASYEQYF.

The V gene is TRBV4-1, the J gene TRBJ1-1, with D possibly TRBD1 on 6 matching bases. CDR1 MGHRA and CDR2 YSYEKL come from the germline V gene. Trimming cost V 0 bases and J 4 bases, with 15 bases left between them. The CDR3 covers 16 residues. As DNA, the CDR3 is TGCGCCAGCAGCCAAGATCAGGGAGGGGGTGGCACTGAAGCTTTCTTT. As protein: CASSQDQGGGGTEAFF.

This clone occurred a few times. The gene calls are TRBV7-9 and TRBJ2-1; D is unresolved. V shed 4 bases and J shed 4 bases, with 8 bases lying between them. The germline CDR1 and CDR2 sequences are SEHNR and FQNEAQ (reference sequence). The CDR3 consists of 13 residues. The CDR3 DNA follows: TGTGCCAGCAGCTGGGTTCAGTACAATGAGCAGTTCTTC. Translated: CASSWVQYNEQFF.

The V gene is TRBV10-1, the J gene TRBJ2-7, with TRBD1 matching over 11 bases. Germline V lookup: CDR1 WNHNN, CDR2 SYGVQD (reference sequence). CDR3 length: 14 residues. Unmatched junction bases numbered 3, after V lost 3 bases and J lost 5 bases. CDR3 region: CASSDWTGGDEQYF. CDR3 coding DNA: TGCGCCAGCAGTGACTGGACAGGGGGCGACGAGCAGTACTTC.

This clone appeared a few times. This chain links TRBV7-9 with TRBJ1-3; TRBD1 agrees at 7 bases. With 5 bases clipped from V and 0 bases from J, the junction kept 4 bases outside the gene matches. Germline assignment: CDR1 SEHNR and CDR2 FQNEAQ (reference sequence). The CDR3 spans 15 residues. In DNA, the CDR3 is TGTGCCAGCAGCACATGGGACAGCTCTGGAAACACCATATATTTT. Translated, it gives CASSTWDSSGNTIYF.

The rearrangement links TRBV4-1 to TRBJ2-5, with 7 positions matching TRBD1. The J call is uncertain, as TRBJ2-7 better fits the DNA end. Germline values: CDR1 MGHRA, CDR2 YSYEKL. The CDR3 sequence is 16 residues long. The CDR3 DNA reads as TGCGCCAGCAGCCAAGAGTGGGACAGTGGAGCCTACGAGCAGTACTTC. Its translation is CASSQEWDSGAYEQYF.